The 8 T cell receptor beta chains below come from one sample, sequenced in a study of preoperative IRX-2 immunotherapy in early breast cancer. The treatment: preoperative locoregional IRX-2 cytokine immunotherapy. The method was immunoSEQ multiplex PCR; TCRdb's version includes in-frame clones alone and lacks a portion of them. The sample holds around 88,000 clones, approximately 90% seen once. The sequencing here drew on tumor tissue, taken after IRX-2 immunotherapy. These receptors originate from a human donor with breast cancer.

This clone appeared once. V usage is TRBV30 and J usage is TRBJ1-1, with D perhaps matching TRBD1 (5 bases). The length of the CDR3 is 12 residues. The germline V and J ends were trimmed by 0 bases and 10 bases, with 12 bases remaining between them. The germline V gene has CDR1 GTSNPN and CDR2 SVGIG (reference sequence). The CDR3: CAWSVGPRRAFF. The DNA for the CDR3 is TGTGCCTGGAGTGTGGGACCAAGGAGAGCTTTCTTT. Full variable domain (rest looked up from reference TRBV30 and TRBJ1-1): SQTIHQWPATLVQPVGSPLSLECTVEGTSNPNLYWYRQAAGRGLQLLFYSVGIGQISSEVPQNLSASRPQDRQFILSSKKLLLSDSGFYLCAWSVGPRRAFFGQGTRLTVV.

The V and J genes are TRBV19 and TRBJ1-2, with TRBD1 as a possible D gene (5 bases). In germline, CDR1 is LNHDA, CDR2 SQIVND (reference sequence). The CDR3 extends over 11 amino acids. The germline V and J ends were trimmed by 7 bases and 8 bases, with 11 bases remaining between them. CDR3 loop: CASIGGNGYTF. As DNA, the CDR3 is TGTGCCAGTATCGGGGGGAACGGCTACACCTTC.

This clone came up once. The chain recombines TRBV7-7 with TRBJ2-7; maybe TRBD1 (5 bases). Germline values: CDR1 SSHAT, CDR2 FNYEAQ (reference sequence). This CDR3 has 14 residues. V dropped 4 bases and J dropped 1 base, with 11 bases sitting between them. CDR3 loop: CASSWGGGSYEQYF. The DNA for the CDR3 is TGTGCCAGCAGCTGGGGCGGCGGATCCTACGAGCAGTACTTC.

The chain is built from TRBV29-1 and TRBJ2-1; D is ambiguous. Trimming pared 7 bases from V and 0 bases from J, leaving 7 bases between. Looked up from germline, CDR1 is SQVTM and CDR2 is ANQGSEA. The CDR3 has 12 amino acids. The CDR3 spells CSAGSSYNEQFF. CDR3 DNA: TGCAGCGCTGGAAGCTCCTACAATGAGCAGTTCTTC.

The V call is TRBV10-2, the J call TRBJ2-3; 10 nucleotides line up with TRBD2. The germline V gene encodes CDR1 WSHSY and CDR2 SAAADI. This CDR3 is 17 amino acids long. V trimming: 0 bases; J trimming: 5 bases; junction bases outside the gene matches: 8. The CDR3 nucleotides are TGCGCCAGCAGTGAGTCATGGATAGCGGGGGGTCGAGATACGCAGTATTTT. It specifies CASSESWIAGGRDTQYF.

The chain carries TRBV28 and TRBJ2-7; 12 nucleotides line up with TRBD2. Germline V CDR1 and CDR2: MDHEN, SYDVKM. This CDR3 region has 15 residues. With V trimmed by 4 bases and J by 3 bases, 4 bases remained unmatched. The DNA for the CDR3 is TGTGCCAGCAGTTCCCGGACTAGCGGGATCTACGAGCAGTACTTC. Amino acid sequence: CASSSRTSGIYEQYF.

The gene calls are TRBV10-2 and TRBJ2-7; possible D gene TRBD1, 6 bases. The CDR3 sequence is 16 residues long. Trimming removed 3 bases from V and 3 bases from J, with 18 bases in between. Per the germline V gene, CDR1 is WSHSY and CDR2 is SAAADI. The CDR3 region is CASSDSGQSGNYEQYF. As DNA, the CDR3 is TGCGCCAGCAGTGATTCAGGACAGTCAGGCAACTACGAGCAGTACTTC.

The rearrangement links TRBV28 to TRBJ1-1, with 7 bases matching TRBD1. J was trimmed by 2 bases and V by 8 bases; bases with no gene match: 2. The CDR3 has 12 residues. The germline gives CDR1 MDHEN, CDR2 SYDVKM. This CDR3 is CASRDSNTEAFF. The CDR3 DNA sequence: TGTGCCAGCCGGGACAGTAACACTGAAGCTTTCTTT.